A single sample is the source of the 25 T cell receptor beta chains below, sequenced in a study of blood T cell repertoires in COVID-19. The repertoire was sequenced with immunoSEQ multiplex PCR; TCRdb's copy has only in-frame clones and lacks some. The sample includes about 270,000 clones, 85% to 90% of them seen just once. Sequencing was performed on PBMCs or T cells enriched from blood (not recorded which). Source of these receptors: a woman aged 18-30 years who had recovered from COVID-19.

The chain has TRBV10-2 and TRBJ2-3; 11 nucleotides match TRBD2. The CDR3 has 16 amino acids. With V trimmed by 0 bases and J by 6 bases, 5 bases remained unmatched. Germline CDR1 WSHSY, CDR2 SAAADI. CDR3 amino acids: CASSESETSGDDTQYF. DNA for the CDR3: TGCGCCAGCAGTGAGTCTGAGACTAGCGGGGATGATACGCAGTATTTT.

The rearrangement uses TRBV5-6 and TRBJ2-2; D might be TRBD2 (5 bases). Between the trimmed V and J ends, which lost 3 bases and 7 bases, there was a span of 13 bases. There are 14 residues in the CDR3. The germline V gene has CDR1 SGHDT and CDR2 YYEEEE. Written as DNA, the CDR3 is TGTGCCAGCAGCTGGGCGGGTCTGGGCGGGGAGCTGTTTTTT. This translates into CASSWAGLGGELFF.

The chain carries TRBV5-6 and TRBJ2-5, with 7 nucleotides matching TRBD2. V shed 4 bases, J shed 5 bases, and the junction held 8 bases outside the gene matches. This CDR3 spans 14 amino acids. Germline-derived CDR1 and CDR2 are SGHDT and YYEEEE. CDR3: CASSPASGGETQYF. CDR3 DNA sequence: TGTGCCAGCAGCCCGGCTAGCGGAGGGGAGACCCAGTACTTC.

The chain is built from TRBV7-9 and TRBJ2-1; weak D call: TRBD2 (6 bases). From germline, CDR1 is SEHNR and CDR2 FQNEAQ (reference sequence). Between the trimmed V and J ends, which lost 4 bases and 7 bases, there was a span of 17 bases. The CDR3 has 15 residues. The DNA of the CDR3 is TGTGCCAGCAGCTATAAGAGGACGGGAGAGAATGAGCAGTTCTTC. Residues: CASSYKRTGENEQFF. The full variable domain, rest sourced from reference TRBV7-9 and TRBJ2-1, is DTGVSQNPRHKITKRGQNVTFRCDPISEHNRLYWYRQTLGQGPEFLTYFQNEAQLEKSRLLSDRFSAERPKGSFSTLEIQRTEQGDSAMYLCASSYKRTGENEQFFGPGTRLTVL.

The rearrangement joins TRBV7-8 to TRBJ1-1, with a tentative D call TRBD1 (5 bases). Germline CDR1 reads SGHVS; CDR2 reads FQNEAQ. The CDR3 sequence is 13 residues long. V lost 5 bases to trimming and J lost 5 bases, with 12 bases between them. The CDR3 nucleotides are TGTGCCAGCAGCCGGGCGGGGGAAACTGAAGCTTTCTTT. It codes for CASSRAGETEAFF.

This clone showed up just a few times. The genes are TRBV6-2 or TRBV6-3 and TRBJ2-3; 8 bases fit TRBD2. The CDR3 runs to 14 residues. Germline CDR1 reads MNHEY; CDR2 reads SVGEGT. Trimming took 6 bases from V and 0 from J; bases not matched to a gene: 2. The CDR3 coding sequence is TGTGCCAGCAGCGGCGGGGGGAGCACAGATACGCAGTATTTT. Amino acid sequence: CASSGGGSTDTQYF.

The CDR3 DNA sequence: TGTGCCAGCAGCTTGGGGCGGGGAGGAGGCAATAATTCACCCCTCCACTTT. Amino acid sequence: CASSLGRGGGNNSPLHF. The chain couples TRBV5-8 to TRBJ1-6; D uncertain. This CDR3 has 17 residues. In germline, CDR1 is SGHTS, CDR2 YDEGEE. V was trimmed by 0 bases and J by 5 bases, leaving 15 bases between them.

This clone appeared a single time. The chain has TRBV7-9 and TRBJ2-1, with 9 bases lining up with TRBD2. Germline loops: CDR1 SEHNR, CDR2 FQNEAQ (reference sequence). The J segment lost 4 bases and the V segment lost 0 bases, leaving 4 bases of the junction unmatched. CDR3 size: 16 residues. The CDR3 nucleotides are TGTGCCAGCAGCTTAGCTAGCGGGGGCCTGTACAATGAGCAGTTCTTC. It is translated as CASSLASGGLYNEQFF.

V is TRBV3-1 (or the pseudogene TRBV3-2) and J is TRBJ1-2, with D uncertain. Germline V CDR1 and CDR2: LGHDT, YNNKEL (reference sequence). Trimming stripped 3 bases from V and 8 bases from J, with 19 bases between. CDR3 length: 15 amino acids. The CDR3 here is CASSQGTGVMGGYTF. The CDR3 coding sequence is TGTGCCAGCAGCCAGGGAACCGGGGTCATGGGCGGCTACACCTTC.

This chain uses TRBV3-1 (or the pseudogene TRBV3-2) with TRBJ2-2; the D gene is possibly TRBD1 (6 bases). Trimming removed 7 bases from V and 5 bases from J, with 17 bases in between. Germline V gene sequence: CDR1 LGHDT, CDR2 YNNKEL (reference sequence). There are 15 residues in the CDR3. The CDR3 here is CASTQIWGRTGELFF. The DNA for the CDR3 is TGTGCCAGCACCCAGATTTGGGGGCGGACCGGGGAGCTGTTTTTT.

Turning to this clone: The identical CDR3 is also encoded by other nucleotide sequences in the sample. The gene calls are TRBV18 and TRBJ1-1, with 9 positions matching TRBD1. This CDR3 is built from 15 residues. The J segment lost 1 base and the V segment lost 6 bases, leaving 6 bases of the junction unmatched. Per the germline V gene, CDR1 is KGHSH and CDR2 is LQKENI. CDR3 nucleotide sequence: TGTGCCAGCTCGCCTAGGACAGGGGAGAACACTGAAGCTTTCTTT. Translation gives CASSPRTGENTEAFF. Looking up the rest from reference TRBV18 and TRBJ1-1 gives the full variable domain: NAGVMQNPRHLVRRRGQEARLRCSPMKGHSHVYWYRQLPEEGLKFMVYLQKENIIDESGMPKERFSAEFPKEGPSILRIQQVVRGDSAAYFCASSPRTGENTEAFFGQGTRLTVV.

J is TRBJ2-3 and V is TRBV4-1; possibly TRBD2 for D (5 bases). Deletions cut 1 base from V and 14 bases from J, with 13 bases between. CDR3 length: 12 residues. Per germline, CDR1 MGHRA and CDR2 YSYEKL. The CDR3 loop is CASSQVGVARYF. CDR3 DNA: TGCGCCAGCAGCCAAGTCGGGGTAGCGCGGTATTTT.

CDR3 region: CASSRGGGTPHYGYTF. Here the CDR3 DNA reads TGTGCCAGCAGTCGGGGAGGAGGTACCCCCCACTATGGCTACACCTTC. The chain uses TRBV28 and TRBJ1-2, with D unclear. The germline V gene encodes CDR1 MDHEN and CDR2 SYDVKM. Deletions cut 5 bases from V and 3 bases from J, with 19 bases between. This CDR3 has 16 residues.

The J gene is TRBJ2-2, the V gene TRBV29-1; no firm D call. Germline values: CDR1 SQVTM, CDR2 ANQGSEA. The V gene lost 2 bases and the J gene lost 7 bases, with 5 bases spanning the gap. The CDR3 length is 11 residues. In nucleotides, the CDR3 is TGCAGCGTTGAACGTCGCGGGGAGCTGTTTTTT. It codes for CSVERRGELFF.

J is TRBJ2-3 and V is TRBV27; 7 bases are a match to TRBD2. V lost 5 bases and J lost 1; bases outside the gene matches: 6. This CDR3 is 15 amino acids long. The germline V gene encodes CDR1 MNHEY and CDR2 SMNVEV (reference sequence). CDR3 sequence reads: CASSQRGVGTDTQYF. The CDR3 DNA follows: TGTGCCAGCAGTCAACGGGGGGTGGGCACAGATACGCAGTATTTT.

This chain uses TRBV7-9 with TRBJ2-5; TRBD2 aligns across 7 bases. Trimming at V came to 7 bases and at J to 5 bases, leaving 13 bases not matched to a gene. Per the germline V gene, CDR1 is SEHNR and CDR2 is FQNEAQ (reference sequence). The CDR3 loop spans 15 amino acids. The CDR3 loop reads CASKGGGGIVETQYF. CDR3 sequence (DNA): TGTGCCAGCAAGGGTGGCGGGGGTATCGTGGAGACCCAGTACTTC. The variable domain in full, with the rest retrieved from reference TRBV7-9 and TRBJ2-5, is DTGVSQNPRHKITKRGQNVTFRCDPISEHNRLYWYRQTLGQGPEFLTYFQNEAQLEKSRLLSDRFSAERPKGSFSTLEIQRTEQGDSAMYLCASKGGGGIVETQYFGPGTRLLVL.

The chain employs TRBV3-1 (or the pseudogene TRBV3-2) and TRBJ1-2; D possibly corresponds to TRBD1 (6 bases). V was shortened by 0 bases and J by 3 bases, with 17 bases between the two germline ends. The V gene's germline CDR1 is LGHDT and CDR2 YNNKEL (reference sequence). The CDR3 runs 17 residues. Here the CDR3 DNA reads TGTGCCAGCAGCCAAGATTACGAGGGGACATTCTACTATGGCTACACCTTC. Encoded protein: CASSQDYEGTFYYGYTF.

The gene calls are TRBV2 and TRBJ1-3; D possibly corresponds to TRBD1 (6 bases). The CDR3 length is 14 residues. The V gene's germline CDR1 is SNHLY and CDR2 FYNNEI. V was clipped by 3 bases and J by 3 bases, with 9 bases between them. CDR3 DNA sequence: TGTGCCAGCAGTGACGACAGGTTTGGAAACACCATATATTTT. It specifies CASSDDRFGNTIYF.

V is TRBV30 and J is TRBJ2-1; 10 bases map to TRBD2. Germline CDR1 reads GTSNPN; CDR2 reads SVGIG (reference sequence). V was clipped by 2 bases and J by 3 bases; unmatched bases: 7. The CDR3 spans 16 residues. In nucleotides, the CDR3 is TGTGCCTGGAGTTCTCCCGTAGCGGGGGGCTACAATGAGCAGTTCTTC. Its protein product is CAWSSPVAGGYNEQFF. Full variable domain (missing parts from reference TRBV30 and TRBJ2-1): SQTIHQWPATLVQPVGSPLSLECTVEGTSNPNLYWYRQAAGRGLQLLFYSVGIGQISSEVPQNLSASRPQDRQFILSSKKLLLSDSGFYLCAWSSPVAGGYNEQFFGPGTRLTVL.

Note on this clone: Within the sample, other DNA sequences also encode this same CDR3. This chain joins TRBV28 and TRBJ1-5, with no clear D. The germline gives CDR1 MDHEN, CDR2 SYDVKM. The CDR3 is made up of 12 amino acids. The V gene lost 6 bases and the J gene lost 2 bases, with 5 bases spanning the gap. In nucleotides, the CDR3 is TGTGCCAGCAGCTCAGGCAATCAGCCCCAGCATTTT. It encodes CASSSGNQPQHF.

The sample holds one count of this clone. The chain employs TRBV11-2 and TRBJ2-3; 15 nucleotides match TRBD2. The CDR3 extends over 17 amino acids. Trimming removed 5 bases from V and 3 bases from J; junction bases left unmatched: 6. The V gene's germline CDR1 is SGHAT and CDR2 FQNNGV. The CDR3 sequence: CASSEGLAGGPTDTQYF. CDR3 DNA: TGTGCCAGCAGCGAAGGACTAGCGGGGGGGCCGACAGATACGCAGTATTTT.

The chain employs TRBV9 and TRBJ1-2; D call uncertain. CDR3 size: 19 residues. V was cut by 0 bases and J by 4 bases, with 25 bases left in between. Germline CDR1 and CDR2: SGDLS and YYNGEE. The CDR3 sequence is CASSVDAGLYKVNPYGYTF. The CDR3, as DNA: TGTGCCAGCAGCGTAGACGCGGGCCTATATAAGGTCAATCCCTATGGCTACACCTTC.

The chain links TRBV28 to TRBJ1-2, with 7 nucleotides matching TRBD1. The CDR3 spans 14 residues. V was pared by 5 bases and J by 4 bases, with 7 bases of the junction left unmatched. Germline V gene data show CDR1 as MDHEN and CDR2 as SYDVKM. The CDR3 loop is CASSDPPGGYGYTF. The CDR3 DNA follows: TGTGCCAGCAGTGATCCTCCAGGGGGCTATGGCTACACCTTC.

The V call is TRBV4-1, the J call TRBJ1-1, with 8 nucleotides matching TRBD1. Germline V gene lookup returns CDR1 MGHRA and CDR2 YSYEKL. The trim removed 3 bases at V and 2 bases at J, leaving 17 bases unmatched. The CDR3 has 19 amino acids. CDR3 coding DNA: TGCGCCAGCAGCCATCAAAACCTCCGGGACAGGCCGCCAAACACTGAAGCTTTCTTT. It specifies CASSHQNLRDRPPNTEAFF.

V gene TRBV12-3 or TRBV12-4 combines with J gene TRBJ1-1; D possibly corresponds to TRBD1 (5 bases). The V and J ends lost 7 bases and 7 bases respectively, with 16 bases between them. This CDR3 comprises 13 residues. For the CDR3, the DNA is TGTGCCAGCACCCGTATTGGGGGAGGTGAAGCTTTCTTT. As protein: CASTRIGGGEAFF.